Following are 8 T cell receptor beta chains from one sample sequenced in a study of T-cell reconstitution after alpha-beta-depleted transplantation in children. A library of TCRbeta sequences, prepared with unique molecular identifiers, was generated. TCRdb re-called the PCR reads with MiXCR, one entry per CDR3 protein. The sample holds hundreds of thousands of distinct CDR3 sequences, approximately 17% seen once. Specimen: PBMCs, mostly from graft donor cells, collected 360 days after TCRalphabeta/CD19-depleted stem cell transplant. The receptors come from a male patient between 2 and 9 years old who had a stem cell transplant for acute lymphoblastic leukemia, so the T cells may come from the graft donor.

In DNA form, the CDR3 reads TGTGCCAGCAGCCTAACGTCCGATGAGCAGTTCTTC. It is translated as CASSLTSDEQFF. The chain has TRBV13 and TRBJ2-1; D is uncertain. The CDR3 spans 12 residues. The V end lost 5 bases, the J end lost 8 bases, and 10 bases lay between the germline ends. Germline CDR1 and CDR2: PRHDT and FYEKMQ (reference sequence).

A few counts support this clonotype. The rearrangement joins TRBV12-3 or TRBV12-4 to TRBJ2-3; D is ambiguous. V lost 4 bases, J lost 10 bases, and 15 bases lay in between. CDR3 length: 13 residues. The CDR3 DNA reads TGTGCCAGCAGTTACACCGGTGAAGACGCGCAGTATTTT. It translates to CASSYTGEDAQYF.

The rearrangement joins TRBV12-3 or TRBV12-4 to TRBJ2-3; 9 bases are a match to TRBD2. V lost 5 bases and J lost 1; bases outside the gene matches: 10. This CDR3 comprises 17 residues. The CDR3 loop reads CASSAQELAGGTDTQYF. DNA of the CDR3: TGTGCCAGCAGTGCCCAGGAACTAGCGGGTGGCACAGATACGCAGTATTTT.

The V call is TRBV9, the J call TRBJ2-3; no clear D gene. The CDR3 consists of 13 residues. Trimming took off 3 bases at V and 7 bases at J, with 12 bases between the two ends. Germline V gene lookup returns CDR1 SGDLS and CDR2 YYNGEE. The CDR3 region is CASSDLDRNTQYF. Written as DNA, the CDR3 is TGTGCCAGCAGCGACCTGGACCGAAATACGCAGTATTTT. The full variable domain, its missing parts supplied by reference TRBV9 and TRBJ2-3, is DSGVTQTPKHLITATGQRVTLRCSPRSGDLSVYWYQQSLDQGLQFLIQYYNGEERAKGNILERFSAQQFPDLHSELNLSSLELGDSALYFCASSDLDRNTQYFGPGTRLTVL.

The J gene is TRBJ2-5, the V gene TRBV13; 12 nucleotides match TRBD2. The CDR3 sequence is 15 residues long. The germline V gene has CDR1 PRHDT and CDR2 FYEKMQ (reference sequence). After removal of 4 bases from V and 1 base from J, the junction contained 1 base not matched to a gene. The CDR3 sequence is CASSSSGRAQETQYF. The CDR3 DNA follows: TGTGCCAGCAGCTCTAGCGGGAGGGCCCAAGAGACCCAGTACTTC. The full variable domain, completed using reference TRBV13 and TRBJ2-5, is AAGVIQSPRHLIKEKRETATLKCYPIPRHDTVYWYQQGPGQDPQFLISFYEKMQSDKGSIPDRFSAQQFSDYHSELNMSSLELGDSALYFCASSSSGRAQETQYFGPGTRLLVL.

This sequence joins TRBV7-6 and TRBJ2-7, with D perhaps given as TRBD1 or TRBD2 (6 bases each). Trimming took off 2 bases at V and 5 bases at J, with 16 bases between the two ends. Per the germline V gene, CDR1 is SGHVS and CDR2 is FNYEAQ. The CDR3 runs to 15 residues. The CDR3 spells CASSLSGGPGHEQYF. The CDR3 nucleotides read TGTGCCAGCAGCTTAAGTGGGGGGCCAGGGCACGAGCAGTACTTC.

The chain recombines TRBV7-8 with TRBJ2-5; a possible D gene is TRBD1 (6 bases). The germline CDR1 and CDR2 sequences are SGHVS and FQNEAQ. Trimming stripped 4 bases from V and 3 bases from J, with 15 bases between. This CDR3 contains 15 residues. The CDR3 DNA reads as TGTGCCAGCAGCTCACACAGGGTTTCTAAAGAGACCCAGTACTTC. Translating it yields CASSSHRVSKETQYF.

The V call is TRBV4-2, the J call TRBJ2-7; D may correspond to TRBD1 or TRBD2 (5 bases each). The CDR3 covers 18 residues. Trimming removed 1 base from V and 3 bases from J, with 22 bases in between. Germline assignment: CDR1 LGHNA and CDR2 YNFKEQ. The CDR3 sequence is CASSQGGKRGVGFYEQYF. In nucleotides, the CDR3 is TGTGCCAGCAGCCAAGGGGGGAAACGAGGCGTGGGTTTCTACGAGCAGTACTTC.